This T cell receptor beta chain was recovered during a study of CD8 T cells in ankylosing spondylitis. Broader study findings: Previously reported in reactive arthritis synovial fluid and blood were some of the motif variants. It appeared that ankylosing spondylitis blood was characterized by a TCR beta motif of eight highly homologous variants. Disease-linked clones were found to be CD8+ and relatively rare in peripheral blood.

On this clonotype: Its cognate antigen is unknown.

Researchers built TCR beta libraries using quantitative 5'-RACE with molecular barcodes. Each CDR3 protein is one row after TCRdb ran MiXCR on the 5' RACE reads. The sample has 350,000 to 450,000 distinct CDR3 sequences; more than 20% are singletons. The CDR3 is made up of 15 amino acids. Trimming pared 5 bases from V and 4 bases from J, leaving 15 bases between. CDR1 is SGHVS, CDR2 FQNEAQ, per germline. The material sequenced was blood, either unsorted or a sorted T cell fraction (not recorded which). This receptor was obtained from a male donor with ankylosing spondylitis or in good health (not recorded which). The genes are TRBV7-8 and TRBJ2-1, with D perhaps matching TRBD1 (5 bases). The CDR3: CASSRDREYYNEQFF. The CDR3 nucleotides read TGTGCCAGCAGCCGAGACAGAGAGTATTACAATGAGCAGTTCTTC.